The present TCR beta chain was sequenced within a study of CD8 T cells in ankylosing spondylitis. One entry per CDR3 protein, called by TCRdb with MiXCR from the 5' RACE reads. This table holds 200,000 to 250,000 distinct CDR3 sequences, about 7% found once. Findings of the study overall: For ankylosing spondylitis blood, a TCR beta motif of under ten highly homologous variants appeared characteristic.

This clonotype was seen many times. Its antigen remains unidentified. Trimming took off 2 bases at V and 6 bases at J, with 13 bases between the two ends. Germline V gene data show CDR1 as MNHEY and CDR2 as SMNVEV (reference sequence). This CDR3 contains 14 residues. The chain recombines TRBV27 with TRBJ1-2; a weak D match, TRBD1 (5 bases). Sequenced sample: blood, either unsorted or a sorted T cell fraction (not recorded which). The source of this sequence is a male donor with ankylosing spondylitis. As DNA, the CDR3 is TGTGCCAGCAGTTTACTGGGGGGTGGCCATGGCTACACCTTC. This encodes CASSLLGGGHGYTF.